The sequence of this TCR beta chain was determined in a study of cytomegalovirus exposure and HLA in healthy donors. Samples came from healthy bone marrow donors. Donors counted as nominally healthy when sampled, yet unrecorded immune exposures were likely. This clone was counted only a few times. Both 60 Vbeta primers and 13 Jbeta primers went into the PCR. Original processing notes: Per a later analysis, the number of unique TCR beta chains was around 79 million, of which some 9.9 million were shared. Method: immunoSEQ multiplex PCR; TCRdb's copy keeps in-frame clones and lacks some. D and trimming were read from the DNA, whereas the V and J calls and clone size are those reported in that table. The repertoire holds about 190,000 clones, with 65% to 85% as singletons. The sequence was collected from a man aged 50-59 years in good health and CMV-seronegative. Sequenced input: PBMCs.

CDR3 sequence (DNA): TGTGCCAGCAGCTCGACAGGGGTTGGAAACACCATATATTTT. This sequence encodes CASSSTGVGNTIYF. This sequence joins TRBV5-4 and TRBJ1-3; 8 bases are a match to TRBD1. The CDR3 is 14 amino acids. Germline trimming cut 3 bases from V and 3 bases from J; bases unmatched to any gene: 2. The V gene's germline CDR1 is SGHNT and CDR2 YYREEE (reference sequence). Filled out from reference TRBV5-4 and TRBJ1-3, the complete variable domain reads ETGVTQSPTHLIKTRGQQVTLRCSSQSGHNTVSWYQQALGQGPQFIFQYYREEENGRGNFPPRFSGLQFPNYSSELNVNALELDDSALYLCASSSTGVGNTIYFGEGSWLTVV.